The rows below give T cell receptor beta chains drawn from one sample of a study of T cell clones after liver transplantation. Repertoires were generated with immunoSEQ multiplex PCR, while TCRdb's copy carries only in-frame clones and drops some. The repertoire holds 95,000 to 130,000 clones, with roughly nine tenths as singletons. The sequencing used CD4+ T cells from blood, collected 12 months after liver transplant. The receptors were gathered from a human patient who received a liver transplant. T cells may partly derive from the graft donor. Both conserved end residues are part of each CDR3. The D gene is left open where the match is weak. Some rows have no size entry. The others give once, few or many, or a class for an expanded clone.

d_gene | j_gene | v_gene | abundance | CDR3nt | CDR3aa
- | TRBJ2-1 | TRBV7-3 | - | TGTGCCAGCAGCTGGCGTGGGGACAATGAGCAGTTCTTC | CASSWRGDNEQFF
- | TRBJ1-4 | TRBV28 | - | TGTGCCAGCAGGGACCCGGGGGGGCGGGTTGAAAAACTGTTTTTT | CASRDPGGRVEKLFF
- | TRBJ2-2 | TRBV28 | - | TGTGCCAGCATTGAGAGTAGGTCGGACACCGGGGAGCTGTTTTTT | CASIESRSDTGELFF
- | TRBJ2-1 | TRBV29-1 | - | TGCAGCGTGGCCGGGACCGTCTCCTACAATGAGCAGTTCTTC | CSVAGTVSYNEQFF
- | TRBJ1-4 | TRBV18 | - | TGTGCCAGCTCACCACAGTCACAGGGCACGTTTCGGGAAAAACTGTTTTTT | CASSPQSQGTFREKLFF
TRBD1 | TRBJ2-5 | TRBV12-5 | - | TGTGCTAGTGGTTTGGAGACAGGGGGCGCCGAGACCCAGTACTTC | CASGLETGGAETQYF
- | TRBJ2-1 | TRBV6-6 | - | TGTGCCAGCAGCTTGACTAATGAGCAGTTCTTC | CASSLTNEQFF
- | TRBJ2-5 | TRBV21-1 | - | TGTGCCAGCAGCAATGACAGGAGGCAAGAGACCCAGTACTTC | CASSNDRRQETQYF
- | TRBJ2-5 | TRBV11-3 | - | TGTGCCAGCAGCTTCGGACAGCAAGAGACCCAGTACTTC | CASSFGQQETQYF
- | TRBJ2-7 | TRBV5-6 | - | TGTGCCAGCAGCTACGGGCCCTCCGGGTACGAGCAGTACTTC | CASSYGPSGYEQYF
TRBD2 | TRBJ2-1 | TRBV12-5 | - | TGTGCTAGTCGAGCTAGCGGGAGATCTAATGAGCAGTTCTTC | CASRASGRSNEQFF
TRBD1 | TRBJ1-3 | TRBV5-8 | - | TGTGCCAGCAGCTACAGGGGAGGAAACACCATATATTTT | CASSYRGGNTIYF
TRBD1 | TRBJ1-2 | TRBV7-9 | - | TGTGCCAGCAGCTTAGCCCCGGCACAGGGGATCTCTGGCTACACCTTC | CASSLAPAQGISGYTF
TRBD2 | TRBJ2-1 | TRBV14 | - | TGTGCCAGCAGCCCATCACGAGCGGGAGGGCCCTTTGAGCAGTTCTTC | CASSPSRAGGPFEQFF
TRBD2 | TRBJ2-3 | TRBV4-2 | once | TGTGCCAGCAGCCAAGATGGGACTAGCGTTCCAGATACGCAGTATTTT | CASSQDGTSVPDTQYF
TRBD1 | TRBJ1-2 | TRBV19 | - | TGTGCCAGTAGTGGACAGGGGTTCTATGGCTACACCTTC | CASSGQGFYGYTF
- | TRBJ2-1 | TRBV21-1 | - | TGTGCCAGCAGCAAAGAACCGAGCTCCTACAATGAGCAGTTCTTC | CASSKEPSSYNEQFF
TRBD1 | TRBJ1-3 | TRBV19 | - | TGTGCCAGTAGTATCCCACAGGGGACCTCTGGAAACACCATATATTTT | CASSIPQGTSGNTIYF
TRBD2 | TRBJ2-3 | TRBV27 | - | TGTGCCAGCAGTTTTTCTACTAGCGGGGGAACAGATACGCAGTATTTT | CASSFSTSGGTDTQYF
TRBD2 | TRBJ2-1 | TRBV4-2 | - | TGTGCCAGCAGACCCTCCGCGGGAGTAAGGTACAATGAGCAGTTCTTC | CASRPSAGVRYNEQFF
TRBD2 | TRBJ2-1 | TRBV10-3 | - | TGTGCCATCAGTGGGACTAGCGGAAATGAGCAGTTCTTC | CAISGTSGNEQFF
TRBD1 | TRBJ1-1 | TRBV10-3 | - | TGTGCTACCACAGGGGGGAACACTGAAGCTTTCTTT | CATTGGNTEAFF
- | TRBJ1-3 | TRBV5-4 | - | TGTGCCAGCAGCTTGGCGGGAGGAAACACCATATATTTT | CASSLAGGNTIYF
- | TRBJ1-4 | TRBV28 | - | TGTGCCAGCAGTTTAGTGGGGGCAACTAATGAAAAACTGTTTTTT | CASSLVGATNEKLFF
- | TRBJ1-1 | TRBV30 | - | TGTGCCTGGTCACCTCAACAGGGTAGCACTGAAGCTTTCTTT | CAWSPQQGSTEAFF
- | TRBJ2-2 | TRBV27 | once | TGTGCCAGCAGGTCGGAGTTGACCGGGGAGCTGTTTTTT | CASRSELTGELFF
TRBD2 | TRBJ2-3 | TRBV4-2 | - | TGTGCCAGCAGCCGGGGGGAGGCTAGCGGGAGTCTAGGAAGGACAGATACGCAGTATTTT | CASSRGEASGSLGRTDTQYF
- | TRBJ1-2 | TRBV7-2 | - | TGTGCCAGCAGCCCCCAAGGTCTTGGCTACACCTTC | CASSPQGLGYTF
TRBD2 | TRBJ2-3 | TRBV4-2 | - | TGTGCCAGCAGCCAAGCCCCGGGACTAGCGGGCACAGATACGCAGTATTTT | CASSQAPGLAGTDTQYF
- | TRBJ1-4 | TRBV5-1 | - | TGCGCCAGCAGCCCGGGGAGGTCGGGCACTAATGAAAAACTGTTTTTT | CASSPGRSGTNEKLFF
- | TRBJ2-5 | TRBV7-8 | - | TGTGCCAGCAGCCCCCCCGGAGGAGCGGCAGAGACCCAGTACTTC | CASSPPGGAAETQYF
- | TRBJ1-5 | TRBV10-2 | - | TGCGCCAGCAGTACAGTCACTTCAAATCAGCCCCAGCATTTT | CASSTVTSNQPQHF
- | TRBJ1-2 | TRBV25-1 | medium-sized | TGTGCCAGCAGTGCCCTTTATGGCTACACCTTC | CASSALYGYTF
- | TRBJ1-1 | TRBV28 | - | TGTGCCAGCAGCCAACCAGGGGCCCCTCTGGCCCAAGCTTTCTTT | CASSQPGAPLAQAFF
TRBD2 | TRBJ2-3 | TRBV7-6 | - | TGTGCCAGCAGCGGCCTAGCGGGAGCAGATACGCAGTATTTT | CASSGLAGADTQYF
TRBD1 | TRBJ1-6 | TRBV30 | once | TGTGCCTGGCAGGGACAGAATAATTCACCCCTCCACTTT | CAWQGQNNSPLHF
TRBD2 | TRBJ2-7 | TRBV28 | once | TGTGCCAGCAGCGTAGGGTTCGCGGGAGGCACCTACGAGCAGTACTTC | CASSVGFAGGTYEQYF
- | TRBJ2-2 | TRBV5-6 | once | TGTGCCAGCACCAATCTTCGGCTGACGAACACCGGGGAGCTGTTTTTT | CASTNLRLTNTGELFF
- | TRBJ2-5 | TRBV11-2 | - | TGTGCCAGCAGCCCCTCCCTCGGGGCAGCGCAAGAGACCCAGTACTTC | CASSPSLGAAQETQYF
TRBD2 | TRBJ2-2 | TRBV29-1 | - | TGCAGCGCCCGACTAGCGGGAGGGACCGGGGAGCTGTTTTTT | CSARLAGGTGELFF
- | TRBJ2-1 | TRBV7-2 | - | TGTGCCAGCAGCTTAGCAGCCAGCGGTTCCTACAATGAGCAGTTCTTC | CASSLAASGSYNEQFF
- | TRBJ1-2 | TRBV6-1 | - | TGTGCCAGCAGTGCTGGCTTACTGGACGGCTACACCTTC | CASSAGLLDGYTF
- | TRBJ1-1 | TRBV19 | - | TGTGCCAGTATGAGGTCCTTACAGGGGAACACTGAAGCTTTCTTT | CASMRSLQGNTEAFF
- | TRBJ2-4 | TRBV4-3 | - | TGCGCCAGCAGCCAAGCGGGTCAGGACATTCAGTACTTC | CASSQAGQDIQYF
- | TRBJ1-1 | TRBV21-1 | - | TGTGCCAGCAGCAAAGCGCTTCCCAGGGGAGGAGGCACTGAAGCTTTCTTT | CASSKALPRGGGTEAFF
TRBD2 | TRBJ2-3 | TRBV7-3 | - | TGTGCCAGCAGCTCCCCGGGGGTAGCGGGAAGCACAGATACGCAGTATTTT | CASSSPGVAGSTDTQYF
TRBD2 | TRBJ2-7 | TRBV10-2 | - | TGCGCCAGCAGAAGCGGGAGCCTCTACGAGCAGTACTTC | CASRSGSLYEQYF
- | TRBJ1-5 | TRBV10-3 | - | TGTGCCATCAGTGACCAAAACCCCCAGAGCAATCAGCCCCAGCATTTT | CAISDQNPQSNQPQHF
TRBD1 | TRBJ1-1 | TRBV7-8 | - | TGTGCCAGCAGCTCGAGGGGGCTTGAAGCTTTCTTT | CASSSRGLEAFF
- | TRBJ1-3 | TRBV11-2 | - | TGTGCCAGCAGCTTAGGAAACACCATATATTTT | CASSLGNTIYF
TRBD2 | TRBJ2-7 | TRBV29-1 | - | TGCAGCGTTGGACTAGCGGGAGAGGCCGAGCAGTACTTC | CSVGLAGEAEQYF
- | TRBJ2-7 | TRBV2 | - | TGTGCCAGCAGTGAGGGCCCCCTCACCGAGCAGTACTTC | CASSEGPLTEQYF
TRBD1 | TRBJ2-1 | TRBV11-2 | - | TGTGCCAGCAGCTTCTCCGACAGGGGGAATGAGCAGTTCTTC | CASSFSDRGNEQFF
- | TRBJ1-1 | TRBV9 | - | TGTGCCAGCAGCGCCTTCCAGGGGACCACTGAAGCTTTCTTT | CASSAFQGTTEAFF
- | TRBJ2-4 | TRBV28 | - | TGTGCCAGCAGTTTAGGGGCTCCCAAAAACATTCAGTACTTC | CASSLGAPKNIQYF
- | TRBJ2-2 | TRBV5-1 | - | TGCGCCAGCAGCTACGGTTCTACCAACACCGGGGAGCTGTTTTTT | CASSYGSTNTGELFF
- | TRBJ2-2 | TRBV19 | - | TGTGCCAGTAGTACCAACCCGACAGGAGCGAACACCGGGGAGCTGTTTTTT | CASSTNPTGANTGELFF
TRBD2 | TRBJ2-2 | TRBV6-1 | - | TGTGCCAGCAGTGAAAGGACTAGCGCTTTCAGAAACACCGGGGAGCTGTTTTTT | CASSERTSAFRNTGELFF
- | TRBJ1-4 | TRBV5-8 | once | TGTGCCAGCAGCGGGCCACTCGGGGCAGGGTTGACTAATGAAAAACTGTTTTTT | CASSGPLGAGLTNEKLFF
TRBD2 | TRBJ2-7 | TRBV28 | - | TGTGCCAGCAGTGCGTTGAGCGGGGGGAGTTACGAGCAGTACTTC | CASSALSGGSYEQYF